The 9 T cell receptor beta chains presented below share a single source sample, sequenced in a study of beta chain features in type 1 diabetes. What was sequenced were expressed TCRB transcripts, since all of the isolated RNA had been reverse transcribed. Produced via immunoSEQ multiplex PCR; TCRdb's table is partial and in-frame only. Of 500,000 to 700,000 clones in the sample, around a sixth are singletons; the top ten hold about 0.093%. Sequencing input: naive CD4+ T cells from blood. The receptors derive from a man in his late teens or twenties in good health.

Only a few counts were recorded for this clone. The rearrangement links TRBV4-1 to TRBJ2-5; D might be TRBD2 (6 bases). Germline loops: CDR1 MGHRA, CDR2 YSYEKL. The CDR3 covers 16 residues. V shed 1 base and J shed 7 bases, with 19 bases lying between them. CDR3 loop: CASSQVADPVGGTQYF. The CDR3 DNA sequence: TGCGCCAGCAGCCAAGTGGCGGACCCAGTCGGGGGGACCCAGTACTTC.

The V gene is TRBV9, the J gene TRBJ2-3; a weak D match, TRBD1 (6 bases). V was cut by 0 bases and J by 6 bases, with 11 bases left in between. CDR3 length: 14 amino acids. Germline loops: CDR1 SGDLS, CDR2 YYNGEE. The CDR3 region has the DNA TGTGCCAGCAGCGTAGTGGGGGCTCCGGATACGCAGTATTTT. Amino acids: CASSVVGAPDTQYF.

Only a few counts were recorded for this clone. The chain is built from TRBV5-4 and TRBJ2-1; 14 nucleotides match TRBD2. Germline V gene data show CDR1 as SGHNT and CDR2 as YYREEE (reference sequence). The junction had 6 bases not matched to a gene; V was cut back by 3 bases and J by 4 bases. The CDR3 contains 17 residues. The CDR3 loop is CASSYGLAGGKYNEQFF. The CDR3 nucleotides read TGTGCCAGCAGCTACGGACTAGCGGGAGGAAAATACAATGAGCAGTTCTTC.

The rearrangement links TRBV2 to TRBJ2-4, with D possibly matching TRBD2 (5 bases). Germline V lookup: CDR1 SNHLY, CDR2 FYNNEI. Deletions cut 7 bases from V and 0 bases from J, with 13 bases between. This CDR3 has 15 residues. CDR3: CASILRGLAKNIQYF. The CDR3 DNA sequence: TGTGCCAGCATTCTGAGAGGGTTAGCCAAAAACATTCAGTACTTC.

The chain uses TRBV27 and TRBJ1-4; D possibly corresponds to TRBD1 (6 bases). Looked up from germline, CDR1 is MNHEY and CDR2 is SMNVEV (reference sequence). V lost 7 bases and J lost 8, with 14 bases in between. The CDR3 length is 13 residues. The CDR3 protein is CASKKQGGEKLFF. The DNA for the CDR3 is TGTGCCAGCAAAAAACAGGGTGGGGAAAAACTGTTTTTT.

This clone has just a few counts. V and J are TRBV6-6 and TRBJ2-1, with D tentatively TRBD1 (5 bases). Germline assignment: CDR1 MNHNY and CDR2 SVGAGI (reference sequence). Between the trimmed V and J ends, which lost 6 bases and 2 bases, there was a span of 14 bases. This CDR3 spans 15 amino acids. The CDR3 is CASRTVGGTYNEQFF. DNA for the CDR3: TGTGCCAGCAGGACAGTTGGCGGCACCTACAATGAGCAGTTCTTC.

Remarks on this clone: The identical CDR3 is also encoded by other nucleotide sequences in the sample. The J gene is TRBJ2-5, the V gene TRBV5-6; 7 nucleotides line up with TRBD1. The CDR3 loop spans 13 amino acids. Germline loops: CDR1 SGHDT, CDR2 YYEEEE. The junction had 1 base not matched to a gene; V was cut back by 2 bases and J by 3 bases. For the CDR3, the DNA is TGTGCCAGCAGCTTTGGGACAGAAGAGACCCAGTACTTC. This encodes CASSFGTEETQYF.

This clone showed up just a few times. The chain joins TRBV30 to TRBJ1-5; perhaps TRBD1 as D (5 bases). The germline CDR1 and CDR2 sequences are GTSNPN and SVGIG (reference sequence). The CDR3 consists of 15 residues. The V gene lost 7 bases and the J gene lost 2 bases, with 18 bases spanning the gap. The CDR3 region has the DNA TGTGCCTCTGCCTCAGGGACGTGGGGCAATCAGCCCCAGCATTTT. Its protein product is CASASGTWGNQPQHF.

This clone has a handful of counts. This chain joins TRBV5-1 and TRBJ1-5; D call uncertain. Germline lookup yields CDR1 SGHRS and CDR2 YFSETQ. The CDR3 is 14 residues long. V lost 0 bases and J lost 6, with 10 bases in between. The CDR3 region has the DNA TGCGCCAGCAGCTTGGAACTGGAGGGTCAGCCCCAGCATTTT. This gives the protein CASSLELEGQPQHF.